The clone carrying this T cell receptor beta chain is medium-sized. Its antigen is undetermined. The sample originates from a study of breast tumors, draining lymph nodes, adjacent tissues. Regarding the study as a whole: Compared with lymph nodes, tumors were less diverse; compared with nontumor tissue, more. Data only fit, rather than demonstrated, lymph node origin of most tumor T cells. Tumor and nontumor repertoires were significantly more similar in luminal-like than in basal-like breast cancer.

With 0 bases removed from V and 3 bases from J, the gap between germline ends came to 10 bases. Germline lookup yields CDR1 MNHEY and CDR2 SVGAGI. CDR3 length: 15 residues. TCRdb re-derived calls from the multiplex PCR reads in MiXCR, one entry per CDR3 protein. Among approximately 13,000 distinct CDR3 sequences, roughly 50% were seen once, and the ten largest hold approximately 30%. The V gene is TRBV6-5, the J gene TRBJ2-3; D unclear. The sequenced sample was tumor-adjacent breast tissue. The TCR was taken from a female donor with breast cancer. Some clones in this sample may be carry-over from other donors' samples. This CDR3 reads CASSYSIQRTDTQYF. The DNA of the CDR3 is TGTGCCAGCAGTTACTCGATTCAGAGAACAGATACGCAGTATTTT.